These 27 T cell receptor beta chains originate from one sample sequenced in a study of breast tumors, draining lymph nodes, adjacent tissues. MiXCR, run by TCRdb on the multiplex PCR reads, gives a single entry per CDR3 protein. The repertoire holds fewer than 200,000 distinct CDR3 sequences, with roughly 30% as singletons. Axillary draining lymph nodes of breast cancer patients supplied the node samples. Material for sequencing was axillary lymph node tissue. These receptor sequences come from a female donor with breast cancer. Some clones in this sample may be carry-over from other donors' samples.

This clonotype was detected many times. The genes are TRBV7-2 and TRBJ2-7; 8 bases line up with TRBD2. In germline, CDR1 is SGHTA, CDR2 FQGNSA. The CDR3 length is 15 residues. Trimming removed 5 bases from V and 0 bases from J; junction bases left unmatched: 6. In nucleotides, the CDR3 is TGTGCCAGCAGCCCCACCGGGACTAGCTCCTACGAGCAGTACTTC. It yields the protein CASSPTGTSSYEQYF.

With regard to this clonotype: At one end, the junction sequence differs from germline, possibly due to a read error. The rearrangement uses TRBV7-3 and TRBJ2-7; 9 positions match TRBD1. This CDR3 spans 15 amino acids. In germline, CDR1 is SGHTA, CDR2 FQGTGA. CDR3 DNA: TGTGCCAGCAGCCCTATGGGACAGGGAGCCTACGAGCAGTACTTT. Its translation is CASSPMGQGAYEQYF.

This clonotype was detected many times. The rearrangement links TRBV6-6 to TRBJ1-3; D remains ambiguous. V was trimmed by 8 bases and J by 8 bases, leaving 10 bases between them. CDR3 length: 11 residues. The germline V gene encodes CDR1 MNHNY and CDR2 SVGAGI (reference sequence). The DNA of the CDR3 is TGTGCCAGCGGAATCGGGGACACCATATATTTT. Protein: CASGIGDTIYF.

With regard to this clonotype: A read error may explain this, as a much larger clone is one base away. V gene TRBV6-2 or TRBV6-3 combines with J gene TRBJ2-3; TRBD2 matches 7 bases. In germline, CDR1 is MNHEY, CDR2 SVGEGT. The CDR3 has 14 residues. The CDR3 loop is CASSRGGSKDTQYF. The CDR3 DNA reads TGTGCCAGCAGTCGGGGCGGGAGCAAAGATACGCAGTATTTT.

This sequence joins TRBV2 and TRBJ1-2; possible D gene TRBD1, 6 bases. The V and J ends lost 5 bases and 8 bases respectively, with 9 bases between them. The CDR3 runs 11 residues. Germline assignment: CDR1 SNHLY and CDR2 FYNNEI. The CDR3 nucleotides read TGTGCCAGCAGTCGCGGACAGGGCTACACCTTC. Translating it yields CASSRGQGYTF.

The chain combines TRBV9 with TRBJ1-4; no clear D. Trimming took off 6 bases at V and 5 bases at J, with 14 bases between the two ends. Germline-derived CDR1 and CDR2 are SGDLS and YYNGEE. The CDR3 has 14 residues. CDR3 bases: TGTGCCAGCACCCTAGAGGAATACAATGAAAAACTGTTTTTT. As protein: CASTLEEYNEKLFF.

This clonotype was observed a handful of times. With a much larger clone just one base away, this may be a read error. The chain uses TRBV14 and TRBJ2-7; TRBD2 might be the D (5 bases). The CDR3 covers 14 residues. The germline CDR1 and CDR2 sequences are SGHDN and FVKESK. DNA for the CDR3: TGTGCCAGCAGCCCTGGACTGACACTTTGGGAGCAGTCCTTC. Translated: CASSPGLTLWEQSF.

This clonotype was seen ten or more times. The CDR3 loop is CASSQDRLAGGPGDTQYF. DNA of the CDR3: TGTGCCAGCAGCCAAGATCGGCTAGCGGGGGGGCCGGGAGATACGCAGTATTTT. V and J are TRBV4-2 and TRBJ2-3; 12 bases agree with TRBD2. V trimming: 0 bases; J trimming: 5 bases; junction bases outside the gene matches: 9. This CDR3 is built from 18 residues. From germline, CDR1 is LGHNA and CDR2 YNFKEQ.

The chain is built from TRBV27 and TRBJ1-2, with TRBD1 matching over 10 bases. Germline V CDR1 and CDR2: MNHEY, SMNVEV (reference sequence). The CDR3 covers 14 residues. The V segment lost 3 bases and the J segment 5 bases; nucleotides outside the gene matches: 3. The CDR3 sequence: CASSLDRGLYGYTF. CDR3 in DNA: TGTGCCAGCAGTTTGGACAGGGGGTTGTATGGCTACACCTTC.

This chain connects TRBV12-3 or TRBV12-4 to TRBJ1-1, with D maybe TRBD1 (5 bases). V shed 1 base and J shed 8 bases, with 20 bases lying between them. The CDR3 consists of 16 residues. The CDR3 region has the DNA TGTGCCAGCAGTTTAGAGCCCAGCCTAGGGGCGAAGGAAGCTTTCTTT. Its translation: CASSLEPSLGAKEAFF.

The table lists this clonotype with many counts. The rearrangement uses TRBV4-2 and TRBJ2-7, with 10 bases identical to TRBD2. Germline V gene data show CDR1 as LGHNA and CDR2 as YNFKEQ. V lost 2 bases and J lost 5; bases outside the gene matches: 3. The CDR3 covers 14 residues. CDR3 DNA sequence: TGTGCCAGCAGCCAACCGCTAGCGGGAGACGAGCAGTACTTC. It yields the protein CASSQPLAGDEQYF.

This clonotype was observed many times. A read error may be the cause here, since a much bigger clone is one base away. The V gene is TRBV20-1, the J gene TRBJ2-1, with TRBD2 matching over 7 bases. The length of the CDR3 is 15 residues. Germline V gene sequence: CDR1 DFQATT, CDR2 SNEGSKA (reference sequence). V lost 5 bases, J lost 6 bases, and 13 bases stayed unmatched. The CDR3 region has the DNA TGCAGTGCTGCCTTCGGGAAGCGGGGCTCCAATGAGCAGTTCTTC. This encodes CSAAFGKRGSNEQFF.

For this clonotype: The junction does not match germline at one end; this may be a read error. The CDR3 loop is CASGFSQTNNYGYPF. The DNA of the CDR3 is TGTGCCAGCGGCTTTTCCCAGACCAACAACTATGGCTACCCCTTC. This sequence joins TRBV7-2 and TRBJ1-2; D is uncertain. This CDR3 has 15 residues. CDR1 is SGHTA, CDR2 FQGNSA, per germline.

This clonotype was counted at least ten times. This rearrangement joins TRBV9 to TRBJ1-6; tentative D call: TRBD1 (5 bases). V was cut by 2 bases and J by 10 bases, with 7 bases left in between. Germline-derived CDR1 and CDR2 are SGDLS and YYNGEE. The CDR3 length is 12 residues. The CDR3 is CASSVAGSPLHF. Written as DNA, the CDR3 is TGTGCCAGCAGCGTGGCAGGGTCACCCCTCCACTTT.

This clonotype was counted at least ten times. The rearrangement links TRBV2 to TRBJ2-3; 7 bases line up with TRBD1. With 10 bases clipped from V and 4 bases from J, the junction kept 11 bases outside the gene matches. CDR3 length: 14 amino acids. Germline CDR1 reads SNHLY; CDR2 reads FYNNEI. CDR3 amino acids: CATMRQGWADTQYF. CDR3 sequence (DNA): TGTGCCACCATGAGACAGGGTTGGGCAGATACGCAGTATTTT.

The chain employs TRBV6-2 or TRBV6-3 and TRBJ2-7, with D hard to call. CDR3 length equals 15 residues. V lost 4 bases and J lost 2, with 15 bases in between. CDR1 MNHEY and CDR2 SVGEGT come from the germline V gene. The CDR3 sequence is CASSSRGRATYEQYF. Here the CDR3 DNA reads TGTGCCAGCAGTTCGCGCGGTAGGGCGACCTACGAGCAGTACTTC.

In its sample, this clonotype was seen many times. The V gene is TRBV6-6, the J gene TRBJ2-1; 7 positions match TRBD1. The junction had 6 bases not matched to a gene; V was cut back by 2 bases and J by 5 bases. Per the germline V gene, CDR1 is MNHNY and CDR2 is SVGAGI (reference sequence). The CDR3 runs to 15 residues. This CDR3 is CASSYPRGQDNEQFF. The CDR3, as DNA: TGTGCCAGCAGTTACCCACGTGGACAGGACAATGAGCAGTTCTTC.

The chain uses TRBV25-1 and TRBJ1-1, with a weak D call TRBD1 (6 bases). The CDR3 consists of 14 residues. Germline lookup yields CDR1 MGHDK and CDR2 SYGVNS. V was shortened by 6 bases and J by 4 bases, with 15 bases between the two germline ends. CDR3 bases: TGTGCCAGCAGCCAACAGGGTGGGGGCACTGAAGCTTTCTTT. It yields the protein CASSQQGGGTEAFF.

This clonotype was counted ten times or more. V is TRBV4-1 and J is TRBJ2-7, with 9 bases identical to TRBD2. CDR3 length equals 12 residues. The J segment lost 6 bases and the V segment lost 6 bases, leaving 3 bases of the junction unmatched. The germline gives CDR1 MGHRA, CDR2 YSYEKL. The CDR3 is CASSSGSGEQYF. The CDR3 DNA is TGCGCCAGCAGTAGCGGGAGTGGCGAGCAGTACTTC.

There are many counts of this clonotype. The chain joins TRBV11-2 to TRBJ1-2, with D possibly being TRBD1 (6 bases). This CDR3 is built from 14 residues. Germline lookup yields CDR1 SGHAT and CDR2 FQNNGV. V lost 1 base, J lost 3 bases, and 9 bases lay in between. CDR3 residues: CASSLGAGDYGYTF. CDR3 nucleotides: TGTGCCAGCAGCTTAGGGGCAGGGGACTATGGCTACACCTTC. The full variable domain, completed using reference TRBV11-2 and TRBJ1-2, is EAGVAQSPRYKIIEKRQSVAFWCNPISGHATLYWYQQILGQGPKLLIQFQNNGVVDDSQLPKDRFSAERLKGVDSTLKIQPAKLEDSAVYLCASSLGAGDYGYTFGSGTRLTVV.

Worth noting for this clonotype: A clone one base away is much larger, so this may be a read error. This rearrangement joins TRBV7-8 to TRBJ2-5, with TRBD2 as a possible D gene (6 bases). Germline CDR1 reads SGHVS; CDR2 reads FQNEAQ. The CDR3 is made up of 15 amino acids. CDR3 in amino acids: CASSLGTWLQETQHF. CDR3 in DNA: TGTGCCAGCAGCCTAGGGACTTGGCTCCAAGAGACCCAGCACTTC. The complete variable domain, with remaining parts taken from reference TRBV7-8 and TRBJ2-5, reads GAGVSQSPRYKVAKRGQDVALRCDPISGHVSLFWYQQALGQGPEFLTYFQNEAQLDKSGLPSDRFFAERPEGSVSTLKIQRTQQEDSAVYLCASSLGTWLQETQHFGPGTRLLVL.

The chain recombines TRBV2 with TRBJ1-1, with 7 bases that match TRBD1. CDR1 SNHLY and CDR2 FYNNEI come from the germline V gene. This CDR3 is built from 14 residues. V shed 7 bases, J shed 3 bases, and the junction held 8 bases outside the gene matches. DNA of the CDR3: TGTGCCAGCATCGACAGGGTCTTGGACACTGAAGCTTTCTTT. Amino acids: CASIDRVLDTEAFF.

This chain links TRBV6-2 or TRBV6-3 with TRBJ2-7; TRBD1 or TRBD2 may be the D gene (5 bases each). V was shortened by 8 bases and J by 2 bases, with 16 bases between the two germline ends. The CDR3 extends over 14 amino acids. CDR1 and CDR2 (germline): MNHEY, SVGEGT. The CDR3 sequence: CASEGTGITYEQYF. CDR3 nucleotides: TGTGCCAGCGAGGGGACGGGAATCACCTACGAGCAGTACTTC.

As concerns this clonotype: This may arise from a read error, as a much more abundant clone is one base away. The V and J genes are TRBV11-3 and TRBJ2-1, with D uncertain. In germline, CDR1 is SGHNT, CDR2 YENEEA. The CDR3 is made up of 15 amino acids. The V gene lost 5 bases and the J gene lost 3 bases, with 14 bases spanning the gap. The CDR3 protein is CASSGTANYYNEQFF. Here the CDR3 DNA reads TGTGCCAGCAGCGGAACAGCTAACTACTACAATGAGCAGTTCTTC.

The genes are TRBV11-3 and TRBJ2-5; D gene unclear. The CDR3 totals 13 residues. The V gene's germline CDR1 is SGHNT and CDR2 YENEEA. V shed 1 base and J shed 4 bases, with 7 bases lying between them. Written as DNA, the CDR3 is TGTGCCAGCAGCTTAGCACTGGCAGAGACCCAGTACTTC. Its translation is CASSLALAETQYF.

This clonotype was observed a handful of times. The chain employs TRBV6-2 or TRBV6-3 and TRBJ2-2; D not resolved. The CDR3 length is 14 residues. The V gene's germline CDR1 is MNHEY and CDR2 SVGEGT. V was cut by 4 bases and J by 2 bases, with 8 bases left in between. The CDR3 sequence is CASSFQLNTGELFF. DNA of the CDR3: TGTGCCAGCAGTTTCCAGCTAAACACCGGGGAGCTGTTTTTT.

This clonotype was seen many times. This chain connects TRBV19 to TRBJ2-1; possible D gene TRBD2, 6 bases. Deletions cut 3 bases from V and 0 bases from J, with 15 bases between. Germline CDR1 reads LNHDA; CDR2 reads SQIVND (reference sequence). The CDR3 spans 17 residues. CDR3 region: CASSIAPGVSSYNEQFF. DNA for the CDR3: TGTGCCAGTAGTATCGCACCGGGGGTTAGCTCCTACAATGAGCAGTTCTTC.